A single sample is the source of the 26 T cell receptor beta chains below, sequenced in a study of cytomegalovirus exposure and HLA in healthy donors (dated by TCRdb to about 2017). Libraries were made using the immunoSEQ multiplex PCR assay. The multiplex PCR relied on a mix of 60 forward primers for TCR Vbeta segments and 13 reverse primers for TCR Jbeta segments. Entries here come from immuneACCESS through TCRdb and include only in-frame sequences with V and J called. Some clones fail to appear in such tables; in the studies checked, an unresolved V gene covers under half of the shortfall, and the cause of the remainder is unknown. The sample contains 75,000 to 90,000 clones, 63% of them found a single time. Over 14% of the sample is held by the ten biggest clonotypes. Sequencing input: PBMCs. The receptor source for this set is a woman between 40 and 50 years old in good health and CMV-seropositive.

This chain joins TRBV28 and TRBJ1-4; D ambiguous. There are 15 residues in the CDR3. V lost 3 bases, J lost 6 bases, and 14 bases lay in between. CDR1 MDHEN and CDR2 SYDVKM come from the germline V gene. The CDR3 region has the DNA TGTGCCAGCAGTTTTGAGGGCAGGCGAGATGAAAAACTGTTTTTT. Translating gives CASSFEGRRDEKLFF. The full variable domain, rest sourced from reference TRBV28 and TRBJ1-4, is DVKVTQSSRYLVKRTGEKVFLECVQDMDHENMFWYRQDPGLGLRLIYFSYDVKMKEKGDIPEGYSVSREKKERFSLILESASTNQTSMYLCASSFEGRRDEKLFFGSGTQLSVL.

CDR3 sequence: CASSPTSGGTDTQYF. The CDR3 DNA sequence: TGTGCCAGCTCACCCACTAGCGGGGGCACAGATACGCAGTATTTT. The chain joins TRBV18 to TRBJ2-3; 10 nucleotides match TRBD2. This CDR3 contains 15 residues. V gave up 3 bases and J gave up 1 base; unmatched junction bases: 1. In germline, CDR1 is KGHSH, CDR2 LQKENI.

CDR3 sequence (DNA): TGTGCCAGCTCACCAACCTCTCCGGGACAGGATAGCAATCAGCCCCAGCATTTT. It yields the protein CASSPTSPGQDSNQPQHF. The chain recombines TRBV18 with TRBJ1-5; 8 positions match TRBD1. J lost 0 bases, V lost 2 bases, and 9 bases had no gene match. Germline CDR1 KGHSH, CDR2 LQKENI. The CDR3 totals 18 residues.

The V and J genes are TRBV2 and TRBJ2-5; 7 positions agree with TRBD2. V shed 5 bases and J 2 bases; nucleotides not matched to a gene: 8. This CDR3 contains 15 residues. Germline V gene data show CDR1 as SNHLY and CDR2 as FYNNEI. The CDR3 region is CASSLWEGQQETQYF. The CDR3 DNA reads as TGTGCCAGCAGTCTATGGGAGGGTCAGCAAGAGACCCAGTACTTC. Full variable domain (rest looked up from reference TRBV2 and TRBJ2-5): EPEVTQTPSHQVTQMGQEVILRCVPISNHLYFYWYRQILGQKVEFLVSFYNNEISEKSEIFDDQFSVERPDGSNFTLKIRSTKLEDSAMYFCASSLWEGQQETQYFGPGTRLLVL.

The J gene is TRBJ2-7, the V gene TRBV19; TRBD2 aligns across 14 bases. J lost 3 bases, V lost 4 bases, and 11 bases had no gene match. Germline V gene data show CDR1 as LNHDA and CDR2 as SQIVND (reference sequence). The CDR3 is 18 amino acids. The CDR3 nucleotides read TGTGCCAGTAGTAGGGACAGGGGACTAGCGGGAGCGGACTACGAGCAGTACTTC. This codes for CASSRDRGLAGADYEQYF.

The chain is built from TRBV7-8 and TRBJ1-2; possible D gene TRBD1, 5 bases. Trimming took 5 bases from V and 6 from J, leaving 7 bases between them. CDR1 is SGHVS and CDR2 is FQNEAQ in the germline V gene. The CDR3 sequence is 11 residues long. CDR3 residues: CASSLRDGYTF. The CDR3 DNA is TGTGCCAGCAGCCTCAGGGATGGCTACACCTTC.

This clone was counted once. The chain links TRBV4-2 to TRBJ1-4; D not resolved. The ends were cut back, 5 bases at V and 8 bases at J, with 9 bases in the middle. Germline loops: CDR1 LGHNA, CDR2 YNFKEQ. The CDR3 totals 12 residues. Here the CDR3 DNA reads TGTGCCAGCAGCTTCGGCAGGGAAAAACTGTTTTTT. Residues: CASSFGREKLFF.

V is TRBV6-5 and J is TRBJ2-5; 8 bases are a match to TRBD1. The CDR3 is 14 amino acids. From germline, CDR1 is MNHEY and CDR2 SVGAGI. After removal of 6 bases from V and 5 bases from J, the junction contained 8 bases not matched to a gene. The CDR3 loop is CASSHRDRRETQYF. DNA for the CDR3: TGTGCCAGCAGCCACAGGGACAGGCGGGAGACCCAGTACTTC.

The chain employs TRBV7-2 and TRBJ1-1, with a possible D match to TRBD1 (6 bases). CDR1 and CDR2 (germline): SGHTA, FQGNSA. There are 14 residues in the CDR3. V lost 2 bases to trimming and J lost 5 bases, with 12 bases between them. The CDR3 DNA is TGTGCCAGCAGCTTATCGCCAGGGGAGACTGAAGCTTTCTTT. Translated: CASSLSPGETEAFF.

V is TRBV25-1 and J is TRBJ2-7; the D gene is possibly TRBD2 (6 bases). Deletions cut 6 bases from V and 3 bases from J, with 15 bases between. The length of the CDR3 is 14 residues. Germline V gives CDR1 MGHDK, CDR2 SYGVNS. The CDR3 sequence: CASRAWGVDYEQYF. CDR3 nucleotide sequence: TGTGCCAGCAGGGCCTGGGGGGTCGACTACGAGCAGTACTTC.

In its sample, this clone was seen a few times. The chain employs TRBV2 and TRBJ1-1; weak D call: TRBD1 (6 bases). V lost 6 bases to trimming and J lost 1 base, with 9 bases between them. The CDR3 has 13 amino acids. Germline assignment: CDR1 SNHLY and CDR2 FYNNEI. The CDR3 nucleotides are TGTGCCAGCAGGAGGACAGAGAACACTGAAGCTTTCTTT. Residues: CASRRTENTEAFF.

This clone was seen a few times. CDR3 bases: TGTGCCAGCAGTTCTCCTGGGGGGACAGGCAACTATGGCTACACCTTC. This gives the protein CASSSPGGTGNYGYTF. The chain joins TRBV27 to TRBJ1-2; 8 nucleotides line up with TRBD1. Germline lookup yields CDR1 MNHEY and CDR2 SMNVEV (reference sequence). Trimming removed 4 bases from V and 2 bases from J; junction bases left unmatched: 9. This CDR3 contains 16 residues.

In its sample, this clone was seen a few times. The chain employs TRBV10-3 and TRBJ1-2, with TRBD1 matching over 9 bases. The germline gives CDR1 ENHRY, CDR2 SYGVKD. V was pared by 10 bases and J by 1 base, with 10 bases of the junction left unmatched. The length of the CDR3 is 15 residues. The CDR3 loop reads CATASGQGDNYGYTF. The CDR3 DNA sequence: TGTGCCACCGCATCGGGACAGGGCGATAACTATGGCTACACCTTC.

The gene calls are TRBV6-1 and TRBJ1-3; D remains unclear. The V gene lost 5 bases and the J gene lost 8 bases, with 16 bases spanning the gap. The CDR3 contains 14 residues. The germline gives CDR1 MNHNS, CDR2 SASEGT. The CDR3 spells CASSLRGTGDTIYF. CDR3 coding DNA: TGTGCCAGCAGTCTTCGGGGTACCGGGGACACCATATATTTT.

The chain is built from TRBV5-1 and TRBJ2-1; 9 positions match TRBD2. CDR3 size: 14 residues. V was clipped by 4 bases and J by 8 bases; unmatched bases: 7. CDR1 and CDR2 from the germline V gene are SGHRS and YFSETQ. The CDR3 loop reads CASSPGLAADEQFF. In DNA, the CDR3 is TGCGCCAGCAGCCCGGGACTAGCCGCGGATGAGCAGTTCTTC.

The rearrangement uses TRBV11-3 and TRBJ2-1; D is unresolved. Germline CDR1 SGHNT, CDR2 YENEEA. CDR3 size: 11 residues. V lost 1 base and J lost 11, with 6 bases in between. In DNA form, the CDR3 reads TGTGCCAGCAGCTTAGGCGGAAAGCAGTTCTTC. Its translation: CASSLGGKQFF.

This clone has more than one count but fewer than ten. V is TRBV4-3 and J is TRBJ2-5; 7 bases are shared with TRBD1. In germline, CDR1 is LGHNA, CDR2 YSLEER. The CDR3 runs to 15 residues. With V trimmed by 5 bases and J by 4 bases, 10 bases remained unmatched. The chain's CDR3 is CASSSGTAGGETQYF. The CDR3 DNA reads as TGCGCCAGCAGCAGTGGGACAGCCGGCGGAGAGACCCAGTACTTC.

The chain has TRBV7-2 and TRBJ2-5; possibly TRBD1 for D (5 bases). CDR1 and CDR2 from the germline V gene are SGHTA and FQGNSA. V shed 2 bases and J shed 7 bases, with 14 bases lying between them. This CDR3 comprises 14 residues. CDR3 loop: CASSLQTGQGTQYF. CDR3 DNA: TGTGCCAGCAGCTTACAGACGGGCCAGGGGACCCAGTACTTC.

CDR3 sequence (DNA): TGTGCCAGCAGCCATGACAGGACCCAATTTTTAAACACCGGGGAGCTGTTTTTT. This codes for CASSHDRTQFLNTGELFF. The chain couples TRBV11-2 to TRBJ2-2; TRBD1 is a possible D gene (6 bases). Germline V gives CDR1 SGHAT, CDR2 FQNNGV. The CDR3 covers 18 residues. V lost 5 bases and J lost 2, with 21 bases in between.

The chain employs TRBV20-1 and TRBJ2-4; D call uncertain. Germline V CDR1 and CDR2: DFQATT, SNEGSKA (reference sequence). V lost 5 bases and J lost 12, with 11 bases in between. CDR3 length: 10 amino acids. CDR3 protein: CSAVRTGQYF. DNA for the CDR3: TGCAGTGCTGTCCGTACGGGTCAGTACTTC.

V and J are TRBV7-2 and TRBJ2-5, with TRBD2 matching over 9 bases. Per the germline V gene, CDR1 is SGHTA and CDR2 is FQGNSA. The CDR3 has 16 amino acids. After removal of 2 bases from V and 2 bases from J, the junction contained 6 bases not matched to a gene. CDR3 coding DNA: TGTGCCAGCAGCTTATGGGCTAGCGGGAATCAAGAGACCCAGTACTTC. Its protein is CASSLWASGNQETQYF.

This clone was detected only a few times. This chain links TRBV28 with TRBJ2-7, with 8 bases lining up with TRBD1. Losses at the gene ends were 4 bases for V and 0 bases for J; bases not matched to a gene: 8. This CDR3 is built from 16 residues. CDR1 MDHEN and CDR2 SYDVKM come from the germline V gene. CDR3 loop: CASSSEGTGLSYEQYF. The DNA of the CDR3 is TGTGCCAGCAGTTCAGAGGGGACAGGCCTCTCCTACGAGCAGTACTTC.

This sequence joins TRBV7-2 and TRBJ2-7; D is possibly TRBD2 (6 bases). This CDR3 has 14 amino acids. In germline, CDR1 is SGHTA, CDR2 FQGNSA. Trimming removed 5 bases at V and 3 bases at J, with 14 bases between. The CDR3 protein is CASSRDSQNYEQYF. CDR3 nucleotide sequence: TGTGCCAGCAGCCGGGACTCTCAAAACTACGAGCAGTACTTC.

The gene calls are TRBV15 and TRBJ1-2; weak D call: TRBD1 (6 bases). This CDR3 is 17 amino acids long. Germline lookup yields CDR1 LNHNV and CDR2 YYDKDF (reference sequence). Trimming shortened V by 1 base and J by 6 bases, and 21 bases separated the two germline ends. The CDR3 spells CATSRVIDGGAMDGYTF. As DNA, the CDR3 is TGTGCCACCAGCAGAGTTATCGATGGGGGCGCGATGGATGGCTACACCTTC.

This clone came up a few times. The rearrangement uses TRBV7-2 and TRBJ2-5, with 7 bases that match TRBD1. Germline trimming cut 5 bases from V and 1 base from J; bases unmatched to any gene: 4. Germline V lookup: CDR1 SGHTA, CDR2 FQGNSA. CDR3 length: 14 amino acids. In DNA form, the CDR3 reads TGTGCCAGCAGCAAGACAGGGAGCCAAGAGACCCAGTACTTC. This encodes CASSKTGSQETQYF.

The chain carries TRBV29-1 and TRBJ1-1; 8 bases agree with TRBD1. V lost 5 bases to trimming and J lost 2 bases; unmatched junction nucleotides: 7. The CDR3 is made up of 14 amino acids. Germline CDR1 SQVTM, CDR2 ANQGSEA. CDR3 amino acids: CSVTETGGNTEAFF. In DNA, the CDR3 is TGCAGCGTTACAGAAACAGGGGGAAACACTGAAGCTTTCTTT.